Following are 2 T cell receptor beta chains from one sample sequenced in a study of OX40 agonist ivuxolimab in advanced cancers. Libraries were prepared by immunoSEQ multiplex PCR; TCRdb keeps only in-frame clonotypes and omits some of them. The sample lists 84,000 or so clones; about 89% were seen once. The sequenced sample was CD4+ or CD8+ T cells sorted from blood, obtained in a trial of the OX40 agonist ivuxolimab. Receptors were obtained from an adult with an advanced solid tumor such as melanoma, head and neck, liver or kidney cancer.

V gene TRBV7-8 combines with J gene TRBJ2-3, with 8 positions matching TRBD1. V dropped 4 bases and J dropped 3; count of bases not matched to a gene: 3. Germline loops: CDR1 SGHVS, CDR2 FQNEAQ. This CDR3 spans 14 amino acids. The CDR3 sequence: CASSSRGLTDTQYF. The CDR3 DNA reads TGTGCCAGCAGCTCCAGGGGGCTTACAGATACGCAGTATTTT.

The chain uses TRBV5-1 and TRBJ2-1, with a tentative D call TRBD1 (6 bases). Germline values: CDR1 SGHRS, CDR2 YFSETQ. This CDR3 is 14 amino acids long. V lost 0 bases to trimming and J lost 9 bases, with 13 bases between them. CDR3 nucleotide sequence: TGCGCCAGCAGCTTGGGAGGAAGGGGGACTGAGCAGTTCTTC. Amino acid sequence: CASSLGGRGTEQFF.